This T cell receptor (beta chain) was sequenced in a study of graft-versus-host responses after intestinal transplantation. Comments on this clone: Its specificity is unknown.

The method was immunoSEQ multiplex PCR; TCRdb's version includes in-frame clones alone and lacks a portion of them. The sample lists over 85,000 clones; roughly 93% were seen once. CDR3 size: 16 residues. V shed 4 bases, J shed 5 bases, and the junction held 13 bases outside the gene matches. Germline assignment: CDR1 SGDLS and CDR2 YYNGEE. The chain carries TRBV9 and TRBJ2-3; 7 nucleotides line up with TRBD1. This TCR was sampled from a human donor who received an intestinal transplant. The input for sequencing was unstimulated CD8+ T cells sorted from spleen or lymph node cells, taken before intestinal transplant. The DNA of the CDR3 is TGTGCCAGCAGCTCAGGGGGTTACAGGGGTGGAGATACGCAGTATTTT. It translates to CASSSGGYRGGDTQYF. Supplemented by reference TRBV9 and TRBJ2-3, the full variable domain reads DSGVTQTPKHLITATGQRVTLRCSPRSGDLSVYWYQQSLDQGLQFLIQYYNGEERAKGNILERFSAQQFPDLHSELNLSSLELGDSALYFCASSSGGYRGGDTQYFGPGTRLTVL.